This T cell receptor beta chain was identified in a study of radiotherapy plus CTLA-4 blockade in lung cancer. The protocol was immunoSEQ multiplex PCR, while the TCRdb copy is restricted to in-frame clones and leaves out a portion. This table has 12,000 to 15,000 clones, 72% appearing once. V lost 4 bases and J 5 bases, leaving 11 bases between the germline ends. This CDR3 has 12 amino acids. Germline CDR1 is SQVTM and CDR2 is ANQGSEA. The sequence was collected from a human donor with non-small cell lung cancer whose response to radiotherapy plus ipilimumab could not be evaluated. This chain connects TRBV29-1 to TRBJ1-1; a weak D match, TRBD1 (6 bases). This material consisted of peripheral blood, taken from a patient treated with radiotherapy plus ipilimumab. CDR3 residues: CSVVTGLTEAFF. In nucleotides, the CDR3 is TGCAGCGTTGTCACAGGGCTGACTGAAGCTTTCTTT.